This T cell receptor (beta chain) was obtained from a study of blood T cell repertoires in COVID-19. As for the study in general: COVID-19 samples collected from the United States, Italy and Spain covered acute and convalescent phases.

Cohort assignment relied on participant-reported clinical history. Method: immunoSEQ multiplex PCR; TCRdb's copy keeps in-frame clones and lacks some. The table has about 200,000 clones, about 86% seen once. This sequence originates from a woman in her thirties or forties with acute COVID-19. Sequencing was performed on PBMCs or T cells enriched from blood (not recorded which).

The CDR3 sequence: CASSEGATYNSPLHF. The DNA for the CDR3 is TGTGCCAGCTCTGAGGGGGCCACATATAATTCACCCCTCCACTTT. V gene TRBV28 combines with J gene TRBJ1-6; 7 bases are shared with TRBD1. V shed 8 bases and J 4 bases; nucleotides not matched to a gene: 8. Germline V gene sequence: CDR1 MDHEN, CDR2 SYDVKM. The CDR3 is made up of 15 amino acids.